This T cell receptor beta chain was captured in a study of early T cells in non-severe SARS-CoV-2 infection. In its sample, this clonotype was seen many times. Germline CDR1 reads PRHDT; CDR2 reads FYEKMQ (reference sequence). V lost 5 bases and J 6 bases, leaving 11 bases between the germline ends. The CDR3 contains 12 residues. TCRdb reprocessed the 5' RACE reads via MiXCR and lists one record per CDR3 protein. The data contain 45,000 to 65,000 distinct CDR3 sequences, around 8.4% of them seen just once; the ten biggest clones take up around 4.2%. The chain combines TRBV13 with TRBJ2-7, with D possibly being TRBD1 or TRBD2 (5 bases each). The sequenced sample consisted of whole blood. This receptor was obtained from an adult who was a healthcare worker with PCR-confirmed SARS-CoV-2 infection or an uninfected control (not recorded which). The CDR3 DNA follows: TGTGCCAGCAGCCAGGGACCGCTCGAGCAGTACTTC. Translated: CASSQGPLEQYF.